This T cell receptor beta chain was identified in a study of blood T cell repertoires in COVID-19. Across the whole study: From the United States, Italy and Spain came samples of acute and convalescent COVID-19. Sources were T cells, B-cell-depleted T cells, or PBMCs; the material itself was cDNA or gDNA.

The Seattle patients joined while their infection was active and were tracked longitudinally afterward. Authors' processing steps: Nucleated cell counts were estimated from reference gene primer amplification. Libraries were prepared by immunoSEQ multiplex PCR; TCRdb keeps only in-frame clonotypes and omits some of them. That table supplies the V and J calls and clone size; D and trimming were determined from the DNA. This table holds about 390,000 clones, more than 70% found once. The sequencing sample was made of peripheral blood. The receptor comes from a woman aged 60-70 years with COVID-19, enrolled during active disease.

CDR3 coding DNA: TGTGCCAGCAGCTTAGGGACTACTTACACCGGGGAGCTGTTTTTT. Amino acids: CASSLGTTYTGELFF. The rearrangement joins TRBV11-2 to TRBJ2-2; possible D gene TRBD2, 6 bases. From germline, CDR1 is SGHAT and CDR2 FQNNGV. V dropped 1 base and J dropped 3 bases, with 9 bases sitting between them. This CDR3 comprises 15 residues.